Included here is one TCR beta chain sequence, with context. Its target is not known. This sample stems from a study of T cell responses to AZD1222 COVID-19 vaccine. Study observations and caveats: A rise in Spike-specific TCR breadth and depth followed two AZD1222 doses. Donors were largely white British and mainly female; clonal diversity was possibly underestimated.

Assay: immunoSEQ multiplex PCR; the TCRdb copy retains only in-frame clones and omits some. The data show around 78,000 clones, 88% seen once. Germline-derived CDR1 and CDR2 are LGHDT and YNNKEL (reference sequence). V was clipped by 0 bases and J by 5 bases, with 11 bases between them. The CDR3 is made up of 14 amino acids. The V and J genes are TRBV3-1 (or the pseudogene TRBV3-2) and TRBJ2-7, with D possibly being TRBD2 (6 bases). This receptor was taken from an adult in good health. This sample comprised peripheral blood, obtained on day 0 of MenACWY control vaccination. CDR3 nucleotides: TGTGCCAGCAGCCAAGAGTGGAGGGTGGACGAGCAGTACTTC. Translated, it gives CASSQEWRVDEQYF.